A single sample gave rise to the 27 T cell receptor beta chains below, sequenced in a study of T cell responses to AZD1222 COVID-19 vaccine (dated by TCRdb to 2020 to 2023). Taken with the paper, the label for time point translates to: baseline before first vaccination. To prepare the library, the immunoSEQ multiplex PCR assay was applied. TCRdb re-hosts the immuneACCESS table, in-frame sequences only. Its copies lack some clones; in the studies checked, an unresolved V gene accounts for under half of them, and the cause for the rest is not known. This sample gives 150,000 or so clones in total; 80% to 95% of them show up just once. The ten biggest clones cover less than 2.5% of the sample. The specimen comprised peripheral blood, sampled on day 0 of AZD1222 vaccination. These receptors were collected from an adult in good health.

This chain links TRBV3-1 (or the pseudogene TRBV3-2) with TRBJ2-7; D remains ambiguous. Germline loops: CDR1 LGHDT, CDR2 YNNKEL (reference sequence). CDR3 length equals 13 residues. V lost 4 bases and J lost 7, with 14 bases in between. The chain's CDR3 is CASSPSLGWEQYF. Here the CDR3 DNA reads TGTGCCAGCAGCCCAAGTTTAGGGTGGGAGCAGTACTTC.

J is TRBJ2-3 and V is TRBV6-4, with 8 bases aligning to TRBD1. V dropped 5 bases and J dropped 0; count of bases not matched to a gene: 1. There are 14 residues in the CDR3. The germline V gene has CDR1 MRHNA and CDR2 SNTAGT. The CDR3 DNA sequence: TGTGCCAGCAGTCGGACAGGGAGCACAGATACGCAGTATTTT. This codes for CASSRTGSTDTQYF.

J is TRBJ1-3 and V is TRBV2, with a weak D call TRBD1 (5 bases). V dropped 7 bases and J dropped 0 bases, with 13 bases sitting between them. CDR1 is SNHLY and CDR2 is FYNNEI in the germline V gene. The CDR3 is made up of 15 amino acids. In DNA form, the CDR3 reads TGTGCCAGCACTTCAGGGCCCTACTCTGGAAACACCATATATTTT. This gives the protein CASTSGPYSGNTIYF.

The rearrangement uses TRBV14 and TRBJ2-1, with D perhaps assigned TRBD1 or TRBD2 (6 bases each). Germline V gene lookup returns CDR1 SGHDN and CDR2 FVKESK. Trimming shortened V by 1 base and J by 7 bases, and 11 bases separated the two germline ends. CDR3 length: 14 amino acids. CDR3 region: CASSQAGGGNEQFF. CDR3 bases: TGTGCCAGCAGCCAAGCCGGAGGGGGGAATGAGCAGTTCTTC.

The chain is built from TRBV6-5 and TRBJ1-1, with a tentative D call TRBD1 (5 bases). CDR1 MNHEY and CDR2 SVGAGI come from the germline V gene. This CDR3 contains 13 residues. With 7 bases removed from V and 1 base from J, the gap between germline ends came to 10 bases. CDR3 in amino acids: CASTGRGNTEAFF. CDR3 sequence (DNA): TGTGCCAGCACCGGAAGGGGGAACACTGAAGCTTTCTTT.

The chain links TRBV29-1 to TRBJ1-2, with a weak D call TRBD1 (5 bases). Germline V lookup: CDR1 SQVTM, CDR2 ANQGSEA. This CDR3 is 12 amino acids long. V was pared by 2 bases and J by 7 bases, with 11 bases between. The CDR3 DNA reads TGCAGCGTTGAAAGGCCCGGGGGTGGCTACACCTTC. It encodes CSVERPGGGYTF. The full variable domain, in which reference TRBV29-1 and TRBJ1-2 provide the parts outside the CDR3, is SAVISQKPSRDICQRGTSLTIQCQVDSQVTMMFWYRQQPGQSLTLIATANQGSEATYESGFVIDKFPISRPNLTFSTLTVSNMSPEDSSIYLCSVERPGGGYTFGSGTRLTVV.

The chain combines TRBV5-1 with TRBJ2-7; weak D call: TRBD2 (6 bases). The germline V gene encodes CDR1 SGHRS and CDR2 YFSETQ. CDR3 length equals 12 residues. Between the trimmed V and J ends, which lost 3 bases and 7 bases, there was a span of 11 bases. The CDR3 DNA sequence: TGCGCCAGCAGCTGGGGGGAGTTAGAGCAGTACTTC. It specifies CASSWGELEQYF.

The chain uses TRBV10-3 and TRBJ1-1; D gene uncertain. The CDR3 extends over 12 amino acids. With 9 bases removed from V and 0 bases from J, the gap between germline ends came to 8 bases. Germline CDR1 reads ENHRY; CDR2 reads SYGVKD. CDR3 in DNA: TGTGCCATAGGCAATATGAACACTGAAGCTTTCTTT. It yields the protein CAIGNMNTEAFF.

About this clone itself: The junction does not match germline at one end; this may be a read error. The chain has TRBV7-2 and TRBJ1-6; 8 nucleotides line up with TRBD1. This CDR3 is built from 14 residues. The germline V gene encodes CDR1 SGHTA and CDR2 FQGNSA. Here the CDR3 reads CANSLGQGNSPLHF. The CDR3 bases are TGTGCCAACAGCTTAGGACAGGGAAATTCACCCCTCCACTTT.

The rearrangement links TRBV7-9 to TRBJ2-3; 11 bases fit TRBD2. Unmatched junction bases numbered 8, after V lost 1 base and J lost 5 bases. Germline loops: CDR1 SEHNR, CDR2 FQNEAQ (reference sequence). The CDR3 consists of 17 residues. The CDR3 nucleotides read TGTGCCAGCAGCTTAGGAGTTAGCGGGGGGGTGCGAGATACGCAGTATTTT. This gives the protein CASSLGVSGGVRDTQYF.

This clone has a single count. The chain recombines TRBV6-6 with TRBJ1-4; 9 nucleotides line up with TRBD1. The V gene end was trimmed by 7 bases and the J gene end by 8 bases; junction bases not matched to a gene: 11. The CDR3 has 15 amino acids. Germline loops: CDR1 MNHNY, CDR2 SVGAGI (reference sequence). As DNA, the CDR3 is TGTGCCAGCATTCCCCCGGGACAGGGCGGGGAAAAACTGTTTTTT. Protein product: CASIPPGQGGEKLFF.

This rearrangement joins TRBV7-3 to TRBJ2-1; 9 bases map to TRBD1. CDR3 length: 13 amino acids. Trimming removed 5 bases from V and 7 bases from J; junction bases left unmatched: 3. The germline V gene encodes CDR1 SGHTA and CDR2 FQGTGA. CDR3: CASSMTGGNEQFF. CDR3 sequence (DNA): TGTGCCAGCAGCATGACAGGGGGGAATGAGCAGTTCTTC.

The chain is built from TRBV10-3 and TRBJ1-5; TRBD1 matches 9 bases. The CDR3 totals 14 residues. Looked up from germline, CDR1 is ENHRY and CDR2 is SYGVKD. The V segment lost 6 bases and the J segment 2 bases; nucleotides outside the gene matches: 2. As DNA, the CDR3 is TGTGCCATCAGGGGACAGGGAGGCAATCAGCCCCAGCATTTT. Translating gives CAIRGQGGNQPQHF.

This chain links TRBV7-7 with TRBJ1-4; D may be TRBD1 (5 bases). The CDR3 extends over 13 amino acids. Trimming stripped 0 bases from V and 8 bases from J, with 7 bases between. The germline gives CDR1 SSHAT, CDR2 FNYEAQ (reference sequence). The CDR3 DNA reads TGTGCCAGCAGCTTAGCCGGGGGGGAAAAACTGTTTTTT. Translating it yields CASSLAGGEKLFF.

The V gene is TRBV29-1, the J gene TRBJ1-2; D remains unclear. Germline V lookup: CDR1 SQVTM, CDR2 ANQGSEA. V was pared by 4 bases and J by 1 base, with 7 bases between. The length of the CDR3 is 12 residues. The CDR3 coding sequence is TGCAGCGTTGGGGAAATTAACTATGGCTACACCTTC. As protein: CSVGEINYGYTF.

This chain links TRBV7-3 with TRBJ2-6; 8 bases agree with TRBD1. V trimming: 3 bases; J trimming: 4 bases; junction bases outside the gene matches: 14. Per the germline V gene, CDR1 is SGHTA and CDR2 is FQGTGA. The length of the CDR3 is 19 residues. The DNA of the CDR3 is TGTGCCAGCAGCTTGCCGGACAGGGATACTTCTTCCGGGGCCAACGTCCTGACTTTC. Translated, it gives CASSLPDRDTSSGANVLTF.

The chain recombines TRBV19 with TRBJ2-7; D may be TRBD1 (5 bases). V was trimmed by 5 bases and J by 0 bases, leaving 8 bases between them. This CDR3 has 13 amino acids. CDR1 is LNHDA and CDR2 is SQIVND in the germline V gene (reference sequence). The CDR3 bases are TGTGCCAGTAGTCTAGGGGACTCCTACGAGCAGTACTTC. This codes for CASSLGDSYEQYF.

This chain joins TRBV5-6 and TRBJ1-2; possibly TRBD1 for D (6 bases). The germline V and J ends were trimmed by 5 bases and 4 bases, with 21 bases remaining between them. The CDR3 covers 16 residues. Germline V gives CDR1 SGHDT, CDR2 YYEEEE. In nucleotides, the CDR3 is TGTGCCAGCAGAGCCCAGCCCGGGGGCGGTAGCTATGGCTACACCTTC. Protein: CASRAQPGGGSYGYTF.

V is TRBV18 and J is TRBJ1-1; a weak D match, TRBD1 (6 bases). This CDR3 is built from 15 residues. Germline-derived CDR1 and CDR2 are KGHSH and LQKENI. The V end was cut by 6 bases, the J end by 4 bases, with 18 bases between. The CDR3, as DNA: TGTGCCAGCTCGCCCTCGTCTGGCAGGGGCACTGAAGCTTTCTTT. Translating gives CASSPSSGRGTEAFF.

The V call is TRBV7-3, the J call TRBJ2-3, with 14 positions matching TRBD2. Germline assignment: CDR1 SGHTA and CDR2 FQGTGA. This CDR3 comprises 18 residues. Trimming took 0 bases from V and 5 from J; bases not matched to a gene: 7. The CDR3 DNA is TGTGCCAGCAGCTTAACGGCGGGACTAGCGGGAGAGGGAGATACGCAGTATTTT. It yields the protein CASSLTAGLAGEGDTQYF.

The genes are TRBV6-6 and TRBJ2-5; a weak D match, TRBD1 (5 bases). Trimming stripped 5 bases from V and 3 bases from J, with 25 bases between. Germline CDR1 and CDR2: MNHNY and SVGAGI (reference sequence). The CDR3 runs to 18 residues. DNA for the CDR3: TGTGCCAGCAGTCCCAAACCTCTGGGGCAGGGCGCAGAAGAGACCCAGTACTTC. The encoded protein is CASSPKPLGQGAEETQYF.

The rearrangement links TRBV7-2 to TRBJ2-7; D could derive from TRBD1 or TRBD2 (6 bases each). The germline CDR1 and CDR2 sequences are SGHTA and FQGNSA. This CDR3 has 14 amino acids. V was clipped by 1 base and J by 6 bases, with 13 bases between them. This CDR3 is CASSLGGDTPEQYF. CDR3 DNA sequence: TGTGCCAGCAGCTTAGGCGGGGACACCCCCGAGCAGTACTTC.

The chain links TRBV18 to TRBJ2-4; 14 bases align to TRBD2. Germline CDR1 reads KGHSH; CDR2 reads LQKENI. The CDR3 extends over 18 amino acids. With 6 bases clipped from V and 3 bases from J, the junction kept 10 bases outside the gene matches. The CDR3: CASSQRLAGGRVKNIQYF. The CDR3 DNA sequence: TGTGCCAGCTCCCAGAGACTAGCGGGAGGGAGGGTCAAAAACATTCAGTACTTC. Variable domain in full (rest from reference TRBV18 and TRBJ2-4): NAGVMQNPRHLVRRRGQEARLRCSPMKGHSHVYWYRQLPEEGLKFMVYLQKENIIDESGMPKERFSAEFPKEGPSILRIQQVVRGDSAAYFCASSQRLAGGRVKNIQYFGAGTRLSVL.

The count of this clone is one. The chain recombines TRBV3-1 (or the pseudogene TRBV3-2) with TRBJ2-7; 7 bases fit TRBD2. Germline V CDR1 and CDR2: LGHDT, YNNKEL (reference sequence). The junction had 11 bases not matched to a gene; V was cut back by 5 bases and J by 4 bases. This CDR3 has 15 residues. This CDR3 reads CASSRLYTSAYEQYF. The CDR3 nucleotides read TGTGCCAGCAGCAGACTATATACTAGCGCGTACGAGCAGTACTTC.

This clone was recorded only once. The J gene is TRBJ2-2, the V gene TRBV7-2, with TRBD2 matching over 8 bases. V shed 0 bases, J shed 4 bases, and the junction held 7 bases outside the gene matches. Germline CDR1 reads SGHTA; CDR2 reads FQGNSA. The CDR3 spans 17 residues. In nucleotides, the CDR3 is TGTGCCAGCAGCTTAGCCCGGGGGGGCCTCGGCACCGGGGAGCTGTTTTTT. Translation: CASSLARGGLGTGELFF.

The chain recombines TRBV6-6 with TRBJ1-5; 9 bases are shared with TRBD1. The CDR3 extends over 13 amino acids. Per germline, CDR1 MNHNY and CDR2 SVGAGI (reference sequence). The trim removed 7 bases at V and 6 bases at J, leaving 4 bases unmatched. CDR3 sequence (DNA): TGTGCCAGCACCGGGACAGGGAGTCAGCCCCAGCATTTT. Translated: CASTGTGSQPQHF.

The rearrangement uses TRBV29-1 and TRBJ2-1; 7 nucleotides agree with TRBD1. From germline, CDR1 is SQVTM and CDR2 ANQGSEA. The CDR3 sequence is 13 residues long. V dropped 6 bases and J dropped 3; count of bases not matched to a gene: 5. The CDR3 bases are TGCAGCGTAGCCGGGACAGACTACAATGAGCAGTTCTTC. Its translation is CSVAGTDYNEQFF.